This entry lists 29 T cell receptor beta chains sequenced from one sample in a study of cytomegalovirus exposure and HLA in healthy donors. A multiplex PCR was run with 60 Vbeta primers and 13 Jbeta primers. Assay: immunoSEQ multiplex PCR; the TCRdb copy retains only in-frame clones and omits some. The sample lists roughly 160,000 clones, roughly 80% seen once, with approximately 2.4% in the top ten. The material sequenced was PBMCs. These receptors all stem from a male donor in good health and CMV-seronegative.

This clone was counted between two and nine times. The chain joins TRBV2 to TRBJ1-5; the match to TRBD1 covers 8 bases. Trimming took 9 bases from V and 6 from J; bases not matched to a gene: 10. Germline loops: CDR1 SNHLY, CDR2 FYNNEI. The CDR3 contains 14 residues. The CDR3 region is CASAQGARSQPQHF. The CDR3 nucleotides are TGTGCCAGTGCGCAGGGGGCTCGAAGTCAGCCCCAGCATTTT.

The chain recombines TRBV11-2 with TRBJ2-5; D is perhaps TRBD1 (6 bases). The germline V gene has CDR1 SGHAT and CDR2 FQNNGV. V lost 0 bases to trimming and J lost 5 bases, with 16 bases between them. The length of the CDR3 is 16 residues. The CDR3, as DNA: TGTGCCAGCAGCTTAGATCTGGACAGTATGGGGGAGACCCAGTACTTC. The encoded protein is CASSLDLDSMGETQYF.

The V and J genes are TRBV12-5 and TRBJ2-1, with 7 bases fitting TRBD1. The CDR3 length is 17 residues. The germline CDR1 and CDR2 sequences are LGHNT and FRNRAP. V lost 1 base to trimming and J lost 0 bases; unmatched junction nucleotides: 6. This chain's CDR3 is CASGLARQGSSYNEQFF. The CDR3 region has the DNA TGTGCTAGTGGTTTGGCCCGACAGGGTAGCTCCTACAATGAGCAGTTCTTC.

The genes are TRBV18 and TRBJ1-4; tentative D call: TRBD1 (6 bases). This CDR3 has 15 residues. Between the trimmed V and J ends, which lost 5 bases and 2 bases, there was a span of 12 bases. Germline V lookup: CDR1 KGHSH, CDR2 LQKENI. CDR3 in amino acids: CASSSTGNTNEKLFF. The DNA of the CDR3 is TGTGCCAGCTCATCAACAGGGAATACTAATGAAAAACTGTTTTTT.

J is TRBJ2-7 and V is TRBV11-2; 7 bases match TRBD1. Germline V lookup: CDR1 SGHAT, CDR2 FQNNGV. J lost 1 base, V lost 5 bases, and 11 bases had no gene match. This CDR3 is 16 amino acids long. In DNA, the CDR3 is TGTGCCAGCAGCCCCACGAGGACAGGTCGATCCTACGAGCAGTACTTC. Its translation is CASSPTRTGRSYEQYF. Full variable domain (rest looked up from reference TRBV11-2 and TRBJ2-7): EAGVAQSPRYKIIEKRQSVAFWCNPISGHATLYWYQQILGQGPKLLIQFQNNGVVDDSQLPKDRFSAERLKGVDSTLKIQPAKLEDSAVYLCASSPTRTGRSYEQYFGPGTRLTVT.

The V call is TRBV10-1, the J call TRBJ2-2; 8 nucleotides align to TRBD1. Germline V gene data show CDR1 as WNHNN and CDR2 as SYGVQD (reference sequence). This CDR3 has 17 amino acids. J gave up 1 base and V 0 bases, and 4 bases lay outside the gene matches. CDR3 sequence: CASSESRTGMNTGELFF. CDR3 coding DNA: TGCGCCAGCAGTGAGTCACGGACAGGGATGAACACCGGGGAGCTGTTTTTT.

V gene TRBV9 combines with J gene TRBJ2-5; no firm D call. The end of the DNA is better explained by TRBJ2-7, so the J call may be wrong. Germline CDR1 reads SGDLS; CDR2 reads YYNGEE. This CDR3 contains 12 residues. CDR3 in DNA: TGTGCCAGCAGCGGGAGCTCCTACGAGCAGTACTTC. Protein sequence: CASSGSSYEQYF.

This rearrangement joins TRBV2 to TRBJ1-4; D is perhaps TRBD1 (6 bases). Germline loops: CDR1 SNHLY, CDR2 FYNNEI. V gave up 4 bases and J gave up 4 bases, with 10 bases separating them. The length of the CDR3 is 14 residues. CDR3 in amino acids: CASSGDRYNEKLFF. The CDR3 DNA is TGTGCCAGCAGTGGTGACAGGTATAATGAAAAACTGTTTTTT.

This clone occurred a few times. The gene calls are TRBV7-9 and TRBJ2-1, with TRBD2 identical over 8 bases. In germline, CDR1 is SEHNR, CDR2 FQNEAQ (reference sequence). CDR3 length: 16 residues. V shed 8 bases, J shed 4 bases, and the junction held 13 bases outside the gene matches. The CDR3 spells CASHPLGRGAYNEQFF. DNA for the CDR3: TGTGCCAGCCACCCTCTGGGGCGGGGGGCGTACAATGAGCAGTTCTTC.

The CDR3, as DNA: TGTGCCAGCAGCTTTACAGAAAGAGGGCAGCCCCAGCATTTT. Amino acid sequence: CASSFTERGQPQHF. The gene calls are TRBV6-5 and TRBJ1-5; D call uncertain. Germline V gene data show CDR1 as MNHEY and CDR2 as SVGAGI. V lost 6 bases and J 7 bases, leaving 16 bases between the germline ends. The CDR3 length is 14 residues.

V is TRBV4-1 and J is TRBJ2-6, with D possibly being TRBD1 (6 bases). Trimming removed 1 base at V and 4 bases at J, with 11 bases between. The CDR3 extends over 16 amino acids. In germline, CDR1 is MGHRA, CDR2 YSYEKL. The CDR3 loop is CASSQAQGSGANVLTF. The CDR3 nucleotides read TGCGCCAGCAGCCAAGCACAGGGCTCAGGGGCCAACGTCCTGACTTTC.

The chain has TRBV6-6 and TRBJ1-1, with no clear D. The CDR3 length is 13 residues. Between the trimmed V and J ends, which lost 7 bases and 6 bases, there was a span of 15 bases. The germline V gene encodes CDR1 MNHNY and CDR2 SVGAGI (reference sequence). CDR3 residues: CASKPGPGSEAFF. DNA for the CDR3: TGTGCCAGCAAACCCGGTCCGGGATCTGAAGCTTTCTTT.

This chain uses TRBV5-4 with TRBJ1-2, with 7 bases lining up with TRBD1. The CDR3 contains 15 residues. The junction had 6 bases not matched to a gene; V was cut back by 3 bases and J by 1 base. CDR1 is SGHNT and CDR2 is YYREEE in the germline V gene (reference sequence). The CDR3 spells CASSSDRRYNYGYTF. CDR3 DNA: TGTGCCAGCAGCTCGGACAGGAGGTATAACTATGGCTACACCTTC.

This chain connects TRBV6-1 to TRBJ2-5; D ambiguous. This CDR3 is 11 amino acids long. The germline V gene encodes CDR1 MNHNS and CDR2 SASEGT. The V and J ends lost 4 bases and 3 bases respectively, with 3 bases between them. The CDR3 is CASSAEETQYF. DNA for the CDR3: TGTGCCAGCAGTGCGGAAGAGACCCAGTACTTC.

The chain links TRBV10-3 to TRBJ1-1, with D unresolved. CDR3 length equals 14 residues. CDR1 ENHRY and CDR2 SYGVKD come from the germline V gene. Trimming took 6 bases from V and 2 from J, leaving 13 bases between them. The CDR3 coding sequence is TGTGCCATCAGCAATAACACACGAAACACTGAAGCTTTCTTT. Protein sequence: CAISNNTRNTEAFF.

The J gene is TRBJ1-2, the V gene TRBV7-2, with D unresolved. Germline CDR1 reads SGHTA; CDR2 reads FQGNSA. This CDR3 region has 15 residues. V was cut by 1 base and J by 8 bases, with 17 bases left in between. CDR3 nucleotides: TGTGCCAGCAGCTTAGACGAATTACGGTCTCGCGGCTACACCTTC. Amino acids: CASSLDELRSRGYTF. Full variable domain (outside the CDR3, taken from reference TRBV7-2 and TRBJ1-2): GAGVSQSPSNKVTEKGKDVELRCDPISGHTALYWYRQSLGQGLEFLIYFQGNSAPDKSGLPSDRFSAERTGGSVSTLTIQRTQQEDSAVYLCASSLDELRSRGYTFGSGTRLTVV.

This sequence joins TRBV5-6 and TRBJ2-3, with TRBD2 matching over 7 bases. CDR1 and CDR2 (germline): SGHDT, YYEEEE. The CDR3 is 15 residues long. J was trimmed by 4 bases and V by 4 bases; bases with no gene match: 9. The CDR3 DNA reads as TGTGCCAGCAGCCTAGGACTAGGGGTTGCAGATACGCAGTATTTT. Translation gives CASSLGLGVADTQYF. The whole variable domain, remainder taken from reference TRBV5-6 and TRBJ2-3, is DAGVTQSPTHLIKTRGQQVTLRCSPKSGHDTVSWYQQALGQGPQFIFQYYEEEERQRGNFPDRFSGHQFPNYSSELNVNALLLGDSALYLCASSLGLGVADTQYFGPGTRLTVL.

This rearrangement joins TRBV11-2 to TRBJ1-6; 8 bases map to TRBD1. V gave up 4 bases and J gave up 4 bases; unmatched junction bases: 3. Germline CDR1 reads SGHAT; CDR2 reads FQNNGV. This CDR3 is 15 amino acids long. CDR3 in amino acids: CASSSDRVYNSPLHF. CDR3 bases: TGTGCCAGCAGCTCGGACAGGGTTTATAATTCACCCCTCCACTTT.

The sample holds a few counts of this clone. The J gene is TRBJ1-3, the V gene TRBV25-1; no clear D. The germline V gene has CDR1 MGHDK and CDR2 SYGVNS. The CDR3 length is 13 residues. Trimming took 6 bases from V and 0 from J, leaving 6 bases between them. The DNA for the CDR3 is TGTGCCAGCAGGAGGGACTCTGGAAACACCATATATTTT. It specifies CASRRDSGNTIYF.

V gene TRBV5-4 combines with J gene TRBJ2-7; TRBD1 agrees at 8 bases. The CDR3 totals 16 residues. V trimming: 1 base; J trimming: 6 bases; junction bases outside the gene matches: 12. From germline, CDR1 is SGHNT and CDR2 YYREEE (reference sequence). The CDR3: CASSLSRDRSHGEQYF. The CDR3, as DNA: TGTGCCAGCAGCTTGAGTCGGGACAGGTCTCATGGCGAGCAGTACTTC.

CDR3 residues: CASRQTAQETQYF. CDR3 bases: TGTGCCAGCAGACAGACAGCCCAAGAGACCCAGTACTTC. The chain is built from TRBV7-9 and TRBJ2-5; D may be TRBD1 (5 bases). V lost 6 bases and J lost 1, with 9 bases in between. The CDR3 has 13 residues. The germline V gene encodes CDR1 SEHNR and CDR2 FQNEAQ (reference sequence).

The chain uses TRBV7-9 and TRBJ2-5; D perhaps matches TRBD2 (7 bases). V shed 5 bases and J shed 5 bases, with 18 bases lying between them. The CDR3 has 15 amino acids. CDR1 SEHNR and CDR2 FQNEAQ come from the germline V gene (reference sequence). CDR3 amino acids: CASSTTDGGHETQYF. The DNA for the CDR3 is TGTGCCAGCAGCACAACTGACGGGGGGCACGAGACCCAGTACTTC.

The chain uses TRBV7-9 and TRBJ2-1; D is uncertain. V was pared by 3 bases and J by 7 bases, with 7 bases between. The CDR3 is 12 amino acids. Germline V gene sequence: CDR1 SEHNR, CDR2 FQNEAQ (reference sequence). The CDR3 reads CASSFPPNEQFF. As DNA, the CDR3 is TGTGCCAGCAGCTTTCCCCCGAATGAGCAGTTCTTC.

V and J are TRBV9 and TRBJ1-2; 9 bases line up with TRBD1. After removal of 0 bases from V and 3 bases from J, the junction contained 3 bases not matched to a gene. This CDR3 region has 15 residues. Germline CDR1 SGDLS, CDR2 YYNGEE. CDR3 region: CASSVEGQGYYGYTF. CDR3 coding DNA: TGTGCCAGCAGCGTAGAAGGACAGGGGTACTATGGCTACACCTTC.

DNA of the CDR3: TGCGCCAGCAGCCGACCGGGACAGGGGGCCTACGAGCAGTACTTC. Protein sequence: CASSRPGQGAYEQYF. The chain carries TRBV4-1 and TRBJ2-7; TRBD1 matches at 11 bases. This CDR3 is built from 15 residues. V lost 4 bases, J lost 2 bases, and 4 bases stayed unmatched. CDR1 is MGHRA and CDR2 is YSYEKL in the germline V gene.

The genes are TRBV6-6 and TRBJ1-3; 7 nucleotides align to TRBD1. Germline CDR1 and CDR2: MNHNY and SVGAGI (reference sequence). V shed 4 bases and J 1 base; nucleotides not matched to a gene: 7. There are 16 residues in the CDR3. The CDR3 spells CASSWDRLISGNTIYF. The DNA for the CDR3 is TGTGCCAGCAGTTGGGACAGACTAATTTCTGGAAACACCATATATTTT.

This chain links TRBV15 with TRBJ2-7; 10 bases are shared with TRBD2. The CDR3 runs 16 residues. The V gene end was trimmed by 3 bases and the J gene end by 7 bases; junction bases not matched to a gene: 12. Looked up from germline, CDR1 is LNHNV and CDR2 is YYDKDF (reference sequence). The CDR3 sequence is CATSRDEGLAGAEQYF. The CDR3 coding sequence is TGTGCCACCAGCAGGGACGAAGGGCTAGCGGGGGCAGAGCAGTACTTC.

The gene calls are TRBV5-6 and TRBJ1-2, with D unclear. V was shortened by 4 bases and J by 0 bases, with 16 bases between the two germline ends. The CDR3 runs 16 residues. Germline CDR1 SGHDT, CDR2 YYEEEE. DNA for the CDR3: TGTGCCAGCAGCCCGATTAGAGCTTTAGCTAACTATGGCTACACCTTC. This gives the protein CASSPIRALANYGYTF.

In its sample, this clone was seen a few times. This chain links TRBV4-1 with TRBJ2-2; D possibly corresponds to TRBD1 (6 bases). The CDR3 is 15 amino acids. CDR1 MGHRA and CDR2 YSYEKL come from the germline V gene. V was clipped by 4 bases and J by 3 bases, with 12 bases between them. CDR3 nucleotides: TGCGCCAGCAGCCCCAGGGGACCCTACACCGGGGAGCTGTTTTTT. This encodes CASSPRGPYTGELFF.